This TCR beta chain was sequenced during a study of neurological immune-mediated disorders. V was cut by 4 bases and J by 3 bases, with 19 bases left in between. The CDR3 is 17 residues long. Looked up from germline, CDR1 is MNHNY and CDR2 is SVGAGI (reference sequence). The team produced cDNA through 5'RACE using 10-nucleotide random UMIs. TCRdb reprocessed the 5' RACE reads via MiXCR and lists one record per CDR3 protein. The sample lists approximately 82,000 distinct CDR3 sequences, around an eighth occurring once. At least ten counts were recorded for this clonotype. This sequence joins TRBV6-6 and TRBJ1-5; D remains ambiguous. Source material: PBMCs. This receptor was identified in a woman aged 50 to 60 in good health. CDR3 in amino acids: CASSSGPHLGDNQPQHF. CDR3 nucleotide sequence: TGTGCCAGCAGTTCGGGTCCACATCTTGGGGACAATCAGCCCCAGCATTTT.